Following are 30 T cell receptor beta chains from one sample sequenced in a study of control samples from healthy donors and cancer patients. Repertoires were generated with immunoSEQ multiplex PCR, while TCRdb's copy carries only in-frame clones and drops some. This table holds approximately 87,000 clones, 91% found once. Specimen: blood. All receptors derive from a man aged 50 to 60 in good health.

This clone appeared a single time. This chain connects TRBV5-4 to TRBJ1-1; D is uncertain. Germline V gene data show CDR1 as SGHNT and CDR2 as YYREEE (reference sequence). V was clipped by 3 bases and J by 7 bases, with 19 bases between them. This CDR3 has 15 residues. The CDR3 DNA follows: TGTGCCAGCAGCTCCATGGGAGGACCTACTAGTGAAGCTTTCTTT. It encodes CASSSMGGPTSEAFF.

This clone was counted once. J is TRBJ1-1 and V is TRBV5-1; unclear D gene. From germline, CDR1 is SGHRS and CDR2 YFSETQ. The CDR3 runs 14 residues. Deletions cut 0 bases from V and 0 bases from J, with 6 bases between. CDR3 sequence (DNA): TGCGCCAGCAGCTTGGGGTTAGTGAACACTGAAGCTTTCTTT. Translated, it gives CASSLGLVNTEAFF.

This chain connects TRBV9 to TRBJ1-3; D is undetermined. The CDR3 spans 17 residues. Looked up from germline, CDR1 is SGDLS and CDR2 is YYNGEE. V was clipped by 0 bases and J by 0 bases, with 13 bases between them. The DNA for the CDR3 is TGTGCCAGCAGCGTAGGGGCTGCTGCGAGCTCTGGAAACACCATATATTTT. This sequence encodes CASSVGAAASSGNTIYF.

The CDR3 nucleotides read TGCAGCGTTGAGACAGGGGTTACCTACGAGCAGTACTTC. The encoded protein is CSVETGVTYEQYF. The V gene is TRBV29-1, the J gene TRBJ2-7, with 8 bases lining up with TRBD1. The CDR3 totals 13 residues. The germline CDR1 and CDR2 sequences are SQVTM and ANQGSEA. The trim removed 3 bases at V and 2 bases at J, leaving 3 bases unmatched.

A single count supports this clone. The V gene is TRBV11-3, the J gene TRBJ2-5, with D hard to call. Germline-derived CDR1 and CDR2 are SGHNT and YENEEA. This CDR3 has 13 amino acids. Trimming cost V 1 base and J 2 bases, with 5 bases left between them. This chain's CDR3 is CASSLVPQETQYF. CDR3 bases: TGTGCCAGCAGCTTAGTCCCACAAGAGACCCAGTACTTC.

This chain uses TRBV9 with TRBJ2-2; D is perhaps TRBD1 (5 bases). V was trimmed by 8 bases and J by 1 base, leaving 6 bases between them. The CDR3 covers 12 residues. The germline CDR1 and CDR2 sequences are SGDLS and YYNGEE. CDR3 region: CASRGNTGELFF. CDR3 in DNA: TGTGCCAGTAGGGGGAACACCGGGGAGCTGTTTTTT. Full variable domain (rest looked up from reference TRBV9 and TRBJ2-2): DSGVTQTPKHLITATGQRVTLRCSPRSGDLSVYWYQQSLDQGLQFLIQYYNGEERAKGNILERFSAQQFPDLHSELNLSSLELGDSALYFCASRGNTGELFFGEGSRLTVL.

J is TRBJ1-1 and V is TRBV12-5, with D uncertain. Germline CDR1 reads LGHNT; CDR2 reads FRNRAP. V lost 2 bases to trimming and J lost 1 base, with 26 bases between them. The length of the CDR3 is 20 residues. The CDR3 DNA reads as TGTGCTAGTGGTTTGAGGTCGTTGATACAAACACCCGAGGGGAACACTGAAGCTTTCTTT. It codes for CASGLRSLIQTPEGNTEAFF.

The rearrangement uses TRBV7-8 and TRBJ2-3, with D perhaps assigned TRBD1 or TRBD2 (5 bases each). Trimming stripped 2 bases from V and 2 bases from J, with 11 bases between. The CDR3 has 15 residues. Germline CDR1 is SGHVS and CDR2 is FQNEAQ. The CDR3 loop reads CASSLFGTLTDTQYF. CDR3 DNA sequence: TGTGCCAGCAGCTTATTTGGGACCCTCACAGATACGCAGTATTTT.

The rearrangement links TRBV2 to TRBJ2-7, with D perhaps assigned TRBD1 or TRBD2 (5 bases each). V dropped 6 bases and J dropped 3 bases, with 18 bases sitting between them. Germline values: CDR1 SNHLY, CDR2 FYNNEI. This CDR3 has 15 residues. DNA of the CDR3: TGTGCCAGCAGCATACACCGGGACGGATACTACGAGCAGTACTTC. It translates to CASSIHRDGYYEQYF.

This chain connects TRBV30 to TRBJ2-3, with D possibly being TRBD1 (6 bases). Trimming left V 5 bases short and J 5 bases short, with 14 bases between. Germline V gives CDR1 GTSNPN, CDR2 SVGIG (reference sequence). This CDR3 has 13 amino acids. The CDR3 nucleotides are TGTGCCTGGGGTTACAGGGAGAGAGATACGCAGTATTTT. This sequence encodes CAWGYRERDTQYF.

The rearrangement uses TRBV24-1 and TRBJ1-3; tentatively, D is TRBD1 (5 bases). The CDR3 loop spans 14 amino acids. CDR1 and CDR2 (germline): KGHDR, SFDVKD. Deletions cut 0 bases from V and 4 bases from J, with 6 bases between. The CDR3 DNA follows: TGTGCCACCAGTGATTTGCGGGACGGAAACACCATATATTTT. Translation gives CATSDLRDGNTIYF.

The J gene is TRBJ1-3, the V gene TRBV12-3 or TRBV12-4, with D tentatively TRBD1 (5 bases). This CDR3 spans 11 amino acids. The V gene lost 9 bases and the J gene lost 3 bases, with 6 bases spanning the gap. The CDR3 nucleotides are TGTGCCAGACAGGATGGAAACACCATATATTTT. Its protein product is CARQDGNTIYF.

V and J are TRBV12-2 and TRBJ2-1; the table's D call TRBD2 went unverified against the DNA. TRBV12-2 is described as a pseudogene. CDR3 size: 13 residues. The CDR3 DNA sequence: TGTGCAAGTCGCTTAAATCTACGAGGTGAGCAGTTCTTC. It encodes CASRLNLRGEQFF.

V usage is TRBV6-1 and J usage is TRBJ1-5; 7 nucleotides line up with TRBD1. This CDR3 spans 13 amino acids. The V segment lost 3 bases and the J segment 5 bases; nucleotides outside the gene matches: 1. Germline CDR1 reads MNHNS; CDR2 reads SASEGT. The chain's CDR3 is CASSDQGDQPQHF. CDR3 coding DNA: TGTGCCAGCAGTGACCAGGGGGATCAGCCCCAGCATTTT.

Here the CDR3 DNA reads TGTGCCAGCAGCTCCCGCGGGGGGGAGACCCAGTACTTC. It encodes CASSSRGGETQYF. The rearrangement uses TRBV7-9 and TRBJ2-5; the match to TRBD2 covers 8 bases. The germline V gene encodes CDR1 SEHNR and CDR2 FQNEAQ (reference sequence). After removal of 4 bases from V and 5 bases from J, the junction contained 3 bases not matched to a gene. The CDR3 sequence is 13 residues long.

This clone appeared once. The chain couples TRBV27 to TRBJ1-6, with D hard to call. In germline, CDR1 is MNHEY, CDR2 SMNVEV (reference sequence). The CDR3 spans 14 residues. The ends were cut back, 3 bases at V and 7 bases at J, with 10 bases in the middle. The DNA for the CDR3 is TGTGCCAGCAGTTTCCGCGGGCAAAATTCACCCCTCCACTTT. Its protein product is CASSFRGQNSPLHF.

The gene calls are TRBV2 and TRBJ2-3; D may be TRBD2 (6 bases). The germline V and J ends were trimmed by 7 bases and 0 bases, with 14 bases remaining between them. Germline-derived CDR1 and CDR2 are SNHLY and FYNNEI. The CDR3 length is 15 residues. Here the CDR3 reads CASTTEGTSTDTQYF. The CDR3 DNA follows: TGTGCCAGCACCACGGAGGGGACTAGCACAGATACGCAGTATTTT.

This clone has just one count. This chain links TRBV29-1 with TRBJ1-5, with 7 bases that match TRBD1. CDR1 SQVTM and CDR2 ANQGSEA come from the germline V gene. V lost 7 bases to trimming and J lost 1 base; unmatched junction nucleotides: 4. The CDR3 runs 13 residues. CDR3 DNA sequence: TGCAGCGCCCAGACAGGGAGCAATCAGCCCCAGCATTTT. This codes for CSAQTGSNQPQHF.

This chain uses TRBV3-1 (or the pseudogene TRBV3-2) with TRBJ1-2; the D gene is possibly TRBD1 (5 bases). V lost 3 bases, J lost 4 bases, and 15 bases lay in between. CDR1 is LGHDT, CDR2 YNNKEL, per germline (reference sequence). The CDR3 covers 15 residues. CDR3 amino acids: CASSHIGTGVYGYTF. CDR3 in DNA: TGTGCCAGCAGCCACATAGGCACAGGAGTCTATGGCTACACCTTC.

The chain employs TRBV25-1 and TRBJ1-5; D is uncertain. The CDR3 is made up of 14 amino acids. V was clipped by 6 bases and J by 6 bases, with 15 bases between them. Germline CDR1 reads MGHDK; CDR2 reads SYGVNS. The CDR3 sequence: CASSPQGWTQPQHF. The CDR3 DNA reads as TGTGCCAGCAGCCCACAAGGGTGGACTCAGCCCCAGCATTTT. The full variable domain, rest sourced from reference TRBV25-1 and TRBJ1-5, is EADIYQTPRYLVIGTGKKITLECSQTMGHDKMYWYQQDPGMELHLIHYSYGVNSTEKGDLSSESTVSRIRTEHFPLTLESARPSHTSQYLCASSPQGWTQPQHFGDGTRLSIL.

The J gene is TRBJ1-6, the V gene TRBV19, with D hard to call. CDR1 LNHDA and CDR2 SQIVND come from the germline V gene (reference sequence). The CDR3 covers 13 residues. V was cut by 1 base and J by 6 bases, with 4 bases left in between. In DNA form, the CDR3 reads TGTGCCAGTAGTATAGGGACTAATTCACCCCTCCACTTT. Its translation: CASSIGTNSPLHF.

About this clone itself: Other DNA sequences within the sample encode an identical CDR3. The chain employs TRBV27 and TRBJ1-5; D is undetermined. Between the trimmed V and J ends, which lost 3 bases and 0 bases, there was a span of 9 bases. Germline V gives CDR1 MNHEY, CDR2 SMNVEV (reference sequence). This CDR3 region has 15 residues. In DNA form, the CDR3 reads TGTGCCAGCAGTTTGGGCGGCTATAGCAATCAGCCCCAGCATTTT. Encoded protein: CASSLGGYSNQPQHF.

The rearrangement joins TRBV29-1 to TRBJ1-1; D unclear. The V gene's germline CDR1 is SQVTM and CDR2 ANQGSEA. V was cut by 3 bases and J by 0 bases, with 11 bases left in between. This CDR3 is 14 amino acids long. This CDR3 reads CSVDRRLMNTEAFF. DNA for the CDR3: TGCAGCGTTGATCGCAGGCTCATGAACACTGAAGCTTTCTTT.

V is TRBV19 and J is TRBJ1-1; D ambiguous. This CDR3 is built from 14 residues. The germline V gene encodes CDR1 LNHDA and CDR2 SQIVND (reference sequence). Trimming took off 5 bases at V and 1 base at J, with 11 bases between the two ends. CDR3 loop: CASSVAGRNTEAFF. CDR3 in DNA: TGTGCCAGTAGTGTGGCGGGTAGGAACACTGAAGCTTTCTTT.

The genes are TRBV23-1 and TRBJ2-3; 14 nucleotides align to TRBD2. TRBV23-1 carries the ORF label, with uncertain function. The CDR3 is made up of 19 amino acids. J gave up 6 bases and V 0 bases, and 11 bases lay outside the gene matches. The CDR3 DNA follows: TGCGCCAGCAGTCAATCACCCTCCCGACTAGCGGGGGGGAGGGATACGCAGTATTTT. Amino acids: CASSQSPSRLAGGRDTQYF.

This clone was detected only a few times. In nucleotides, the CDR3 is TGCGCCAGCAGCTTGGGGGCGGTGGGGAGAGAAACTGAAGCTTTCTTT. The encoded protein is CASSLGAVGRETEAFF. J is TRBJ1-1 and V is TRBV5-1, with unresolved D. V lost 0 bases, J lost 5 bases, and 17 bases lay in between. The CDR3 is made up of 16 amino acids. Germline V CDR1 and CDR2: SGHRS, YFSETQ.

For the CDR3, the DNA is TGTGCCTGGAGTGCAGCGGGCACAGATACGCAGTATTTT. Translated: CAWSAAGTDTQYF. The genes are TRBV30 and TRBJ2-3; the D gene is possibly TRBD2 (5 bases). This CDR3 region has 13 residues. Germline loops: CDR1 GTSNPN, CDR2 SVGIG (reference sequence). Trimming took 1 base from V and 1 from J, leaving 6 bases between them.

The CDR3 spells CASSQDAGNQPQHF. For the CDR3, the DNA is TGCGCCAGCAGCCAAGATGCGGGGAATCAGCCCCAGCATTTT. This chain connects TRBV4-3 to TRBJ1-5; D not resolved. This CDR3 comprises 14 residues. CDR1 and CDR2 (germline): LGHNA, YSLEER. V was pared by 0 bases and J by 4 bases, with 7 bases between.

This rearrangement joins TRBV5-6 to TRBJ1-2; tentatively, D is TRBD1 (6 bases). Germline-derived CDR1 and CDR2 are SGHDT and YYEEEE. This CDR3 spans 15 amino acids. V lost 1 base, J lost 4 bases, and 14 bases lay in between. The CDR3 reads CASSLSWEGGYGYTF. CDR3 in DNA: TGTGCCAGCAGCTTGTCGTGGGAGGGGGGCTATGGCTACACCTTC.

The chain couples TRBV30 to TRBJ1-1; D is unresolved. The germline CDR1 and CDR2 sequences are GTSNPN and SVGIG (reference sequence). This CDR3 comprises 11 residues. V was clipped by 2 bases and J by 3 bases, with 4 bases between them. Here the CDR3 DNA reads TGTGCCTGGAGTTTGGACACTGAAGCTTTCTTT. This sequence encodes CAWSLDTEAFF.